These T cell receptor beta chains were read from a single sample in a study of CD4 T cell repertoires in COVID-19. Clones were read by immunoSEQ multiplex PCR, and TCRdb kept only the in-frame ones, dropping some. The data hold 60,000 to 90,000 clones, with roughly four fifths observed a single time. This material consisted of CD4+ T cells from peripheral blood, taken after recovery from COVID-19. The receptor set was obtained from a human donor who had COVID-19. CDR3s include the opening cysteine and the closing phenylalanine or tryptophan. Each record gives: J gene, V gene, clone size, D gene, CDR3 DNA, CDR3 protein. The D gene is left open where the match is weak. Size values are once, few and many counts, or a class for expanded clones, and some rows have none.

TRBJ2-7 | TRBV11-2 | once | NA | TGTGCCAGCAGCCTTGGGACCTCCTACGAGCAGTACTTC | CASSLGTSYEQYF
TRBJ2-1 | TRBV19 | NA | TRBD2 | TGTGCCAGTAGTGAGGGGAGCGGGAGAAATGAGCAGTTCTTC | CASSEGSGRNEQFF
TRBJ2-1 | TRBV5-1 | NA | NA | TGCGCCAGCAGCTTGGGCGGCCAGGACTATGAGCAGTTCTTC | CASSLGGQDYEQFF
TRBJ2-6 | TRBV5-1 | NA | NA | TGCGCCAGCAGCCAAGGGAGCTCTGGGGCCAACGTCCTGACTTTC | CASSQGSSGANVLTF
TRBJ1-2 | TRBV6-5 | NA | NA | TGTGCCAGCAGGGTGAGAGGCTACACCTTC | CASRVRGYTF
TRBJ1-3 | TRBV7-9 | NA | NA | TGTGCCAGCAGCTTAGGAGCGGGAAACACCATATATTTT | CASSLGAGNTIYF
TRBJ2-2 | TRBV10-2 | NA | TRBD2 | TGCGCCAGCAGTGACCGCGGGAGGCATACCGGGGAGCTGTTTTTT | CASSDRGRHTGELFF
TRBJ2-2 | TRBV5-6 | NA | NA | TGTGCCAGCAGCTTGAAATCGTTTGGGAGTAACACCGGGGAGCTGTTTTTT | CASSLKSFGSNTGELFF
TRBJ1-1 | TRBV4-1 | few | NA | TGCGCCAGCAGCCAAGACAGGGCTCGCCCCCCCCGTGAAGCTTTCTTT | CASSQDRARPPREAFF
TRBJ2-2 | TRBV5-1 | NA | NA | TGCGCCAGCAGCTTTGGGAGTAACACCGGGGAGCTGTTTTTT | CASSFGSNTGELFF
TRBJ2-7 | TRBV5-8 | NA | TRBD2 | TGTGCCAGCAGTCCCCTAGCGGGAGGTCCCTACGAGCAGTACTTC | CASSPLAGGPYEQYF
TRBJ2-1 | TRBV20-1 | NA | TRBD2 | TGCAGTGCTAGTTGGCTAGCGGGAGTCTACAATGAGCAGTTCTTC | CSASWLAGVYNEQFF
TRBJ2-2 | TRBV27 | NA | TRBD2 | TGTGCCAGCAGTTTATCGCCCGGGGGGTTTACCGGGGAGCTGTTTTTT | CASSLSPGGFTGELFF
TRBJ1-4 | TRBV28 | NA | NA | TGTGCCAGCAGTTTTAGGGGAGTTAATGAAAAACTGTTTTTT | CASSFRGVNEKLFF
TRBJ2-1 | TRBV24-1 | NA | NA | TGTGCCACCAGTGATTTCGTCGCAGGGTTCTATGAGCAGTTCTTC | CATSDFVAGFYEQFF
TRBJ1-5 | TRBV28 | NA | NA | TGTGCCAGCAGGCCCGGAAGACAATCTAAGAATCAGCCCCAGCATTTT | CASRPGRQSKNQPQHF
TRBJ1-2 | TRBV5-6 | NA | NA | TGTGCCAGCAGCAGGGGCCTTGGTGGCTACACCTTC | CASSRGLGGYTF
TRBJ2-7 | TRBV5-1 | once | TRBD1 | TGCGCCAGCAGCCCTATATCCGGGACAGGTTACGAGCAGTACTTC | CASSPISGTGYEQYF
TRBJ1-1 | TRBV5-3 | NA | NA | TGTGCCAGAAGCTCGATGGACACTTATCGGTATGAAGCTTTCTTT | CARSSMDTYRYEAFF
TRBJ1-5 | TRBV11-2 | NA | NA | TGTGCCAGCAGCTTGGGTCGGAATAATCAGCCCCAGCATTTT | CASSLGRNNQPQHF
TRBJ1-1 | TRBV7-9 | few | NA | TGTGCCAGCAGCTTAGTTAACATTAAGACTGAAGCTTTCTTT | CASSLVNIKTEAFF
TRBJ2-3 | TRBV5-8 | NA | NA | TGTGCCAGCAGCTTGGGGTCTCAGCGGACAGATACGCAGTATTTT | CASSLGSQRTDTQYF
TRBJ2-7 | TRBV12-3/TRBV12-4 | NA | NA | TGTGCCAGCAGTTTAGCGTACAGCTACGAGCAGTACTTC | CASSLAYSYEQYF
TRBJ1-1 | TRBV28 | NA | NA | TGTGCCAGCAGTTTAAGGGGGGGCTGGAACACTGAAGCTTTCTTT | CASSLRGGWNTEAFF
TRBJ2-1 | TRBV6-1 | NA | NA | TGTGCCAGCAGTGAAGGAGGAGGGCTTCATGAGCAGTTCTTC | CASSEGGGLHEQFF
TRBJ2-5 | TRBV4-1 | NA | NA | TGCGCCAGCAGCCAAGGGAATTCCCAAGAGACCCAGTACTTC | CASSQGNSQETQYF
TRBJ2-5 | TRBV3-1/TRBV3-2 | NA | NA | TGTGCCAGCAGCCAAGACGGGCAGGGTGGTGAGGAGACCCAGTACTTC | CASSQDGQGGEETQYF
TRBJ2-1 | TRBV11-2 | once | NA | TGTGCCAGCAGCCCAAGCGGCAGGCAGTTCTTC | CASSPSGRQFF
TRBJ1-3 | TRBV2 | NA | TRBD1 | TGTGCCAGCAGTGAACTGCCAGGGGGGTCCGTCGCCATATATTTT | CASSELPGGSVAIYF